The 2 T cell receptor beta chains reported below all come from one sample, sequenced in a study of blood T cell repertoires in COVID-19. Generated by immunoSEQ multiplex PCR, the TCRdb table keeps only in-frame clones and is missing some. The sample has roughly 51,000 clones, just over 85% seen once. The source material was peripheral blood. Source of these receptors: a woman aged 80 or older with acute or convalescent COVID-19.

This chain connects TRBV2 to TRBJ1-4, with 7 bases identical to TRBD1. The CDR3 runs 14 residues. The junction had 1 base not matched to a gene; V was cut back by 6 bases and J by 0 bases. CDR1 is SNHLY and CDR2 is FYNNEI in the germline V gene. CDR3 sequence: CASRGTATNEKLFF. The CDR3 DNA follows: TGTGCCAGCAGGGGGACAGCAACTAATGAAAAACTGTTTTTT.

The J gene is TRBJ2-7, the V gene TRBV6-2 or TRBV6-3; no reliable D call. The CDR3 is 12 residues long. Trimming left V 0 bases short and J 6 bases short, with 6 bases between. Germline CDR1 is MNHEY and CDR2 is SVGEGT. The DNA of the CDR3 is TGTGCCAGCAGTTACTCGGCCCTCGAGCAGTACTTC. Translated, it gives CASSYSALEQYF.